These T cell receptor beta chains were read from a single sample in a study of early stage breast cancer tumors. Produced via immunoSEQ multiplex PCR; TCRdb's table is partial and in-frame only. The repertoire consists of 50,000 or so clones, with around 83% occurring once and the leading ten covering under 1.5%. The sample was blood. These receptor sequences come from a person in their fifties with breast cancer. Both conserved end residues are part of each CDR3. D genes are given only for firm matches. Rows may omit the clone size; those that give it use once, few, many or a size class.

j_gene: TRBJ2-1; v_gene: TRBV30; d_gene: TRBD2; abundance: once; CDR3aa: CAWKASSGVSSYNEQFF; CDR3nt: TGTGCCTGGAAAGCGTCTAGCGGGGTCAGCTCCTACAATGAGCAGTTCTTC
j_gene: TRBJ2-7; v_gene: TRBV11-2; d_gene: TRBD1; abundance: .; CDR3aa: CASSPRDRSYEQYF; CDR3nt: TGTGCCAGCAGCCCTCGGGACAGGTCCTACGAGCAGTACTTC
j_gene: TRBJ1-2; v_gene: TRBV2; d_gene: .; abundance: few; CDR3aa: CASTRAGANYGYTF; CDR3nt: TGTGCCAGCACCCGAGCAGGTGCTAACTATGGCTACACCTTC
j_gene: TRBJ1-5; v_gene: TRBV2; d_gene: TRBD1; abundance: .; CDR3aa: CASWRDRGSGQPQHF; CDR3nt: TGTGCCAGCTGGAGGGACAGGGGGTCGGGGCAGCCCCAGCATTTT
j_gene: TRBJ2-1; v_gene: TRBV5-5; d_gene: .; abundance: .; CDR3aa: CASKPELSDEQFF; CDR3nt: TGTGCCAGCAAACCTGAGCTATCCGATGAGCAGTTCTTC
j_gene: TRBJ2-3; v_gene: TRBV29-1; d_gene: .; abundance: .; CDR3aa: CSVQQGSDTQYF; CDR3nt: TGCAGCGTCCAACAGGGATCAGATACGCAGTATTTT
j_gene: TRBJ1-1; v_gene: TRBV19; d_gene: TRBD1; abundance: .; CDR3aa: CASRTGEDKAFF; CDR3nt: TGTGCCAGTAGGACAGGGGAAGATAAGGCTTTCTTT
j_gene: TRBJ1-2; v_gene: TRBV6-1; d_gene: TRBD1; abundance: .; CDR3aa: CASRDPGQGARGYTF; CDR3nt: TGTGCCAGCAGAGACCCGGGACAGGGGGCGCGAGGCTACACCTTC
j_gene: TRBJ1-1; v_gene: TRBV4-2; d_gene: .; abundance: .; CDR3aa: CASSHLRDILNTEAFF; CDR3nt: TGTGCCAGCAGCCACCTCCGGGACATCTTGAACACTGAAGCTTTCTTT
j_gene: TRBJ2-5; v_gene: TRBV11-3; d_gene: .; abundance: .; CDR3aa: CAPPTQYF; CDR3nt: TGTGCCCCCCCGACCCAGTACTTC
j_gene: TRBJ1-4; v_gene: TRBV7-2; d_gene: .; abundance: .; CDR3aa: CASSLNGGSGNEKLFF; CDR3nt: TGTGCCAGCAGCCTTAATGGGGGGTCGGGTAATGAAAAACTGTTTTTT
j_gene: TRBJ2-7; v_gene: TRBV18; d_gene: .; abundance: .; CDR3aa: CASSPLVGGAYEQYF; CDR3nt: TGTGCCAGCTCACCCCTGGTAGGGGGGGCGTACGAGCAGTACTTC
j_gene: TRBJ2-7; v_gene: TRBV29-1; d_gene: TRBD1; abundance: few; CDR3aa: CSVGRRDRGTYEQYF; CDR3nt: TGCAGCGTCGGACGCCGGGACAGGGGAACCTACGAGCAGTACTTC
j_gene: TRBJ1-2; v_gene: TRBV27; d_gene: .; abundance: .; CDR3aa: CASSLWPTKGYGYTF; CDR3nt: TGTGCCAGCAGTTTATGGCCTACTAAGGGCTATGGCTACACCTTC
j_gene: TRBJ2-7; v_gene: TRBV9; d_gene: TRBD1; abundance: .; CDR3aa: CASSPLAGGDEQYF; CDR3nt: TGTGCCAGCAGCCCCCTGGCAGGGGGAGACGAGCAGTACTTC
j_gene: TRBJ2-5; v_gene: TRBV14; d_gene: TRBD1; abundance: .; CDR3aa: CASSQWTGGTQETQYF; CDR3nt: TGTGCCAGCAGCCAATGGACAGGGGGGACCCAAGAGACCCAGTACTTC
j_gene: TRBJ1-2; v_gene: TRBV10-3; d_gene: .; abundance: .; CDR3aa: CAISDGANYGYTF; CDR3nt: TGTGCCATCAGTGATGGAGCTAACTATGGCTACACCTTC
j_gene: TRBJ2-7; v_gene: TRBV11-2; d_gene: .; abundance: once; CDR3aa: CASSLDSPPIPYEQYF; CDR3nt: TGTGCCAGCAGCTTAGATTCTCCCCCGATTCCCTACGAGCAGTACTTC
j_gene: TRBJ1-4; v_gene: TRBV5-4; d_gene: .; abundance: .; CDR3aa: CASSLTQVGNEKLFF; CDR3nt: TGTGCCAGCAGCTTGACCCAGGTGGGAAATGAAAAACTGTTTTTT
j_gene: TRBJ2-1; v_gene: TRBV29-1; d_gene: .; abundance: .; CDR3aa: CSVDKGDEQFF; CDR3nt: TGCAGCGTTGATAAGGGCGATGAGCAGTTCTTC
j_gene: TRBJ2-5; v_gene: TRBV19; d_gene: .; abundance: .; CDR3aa: CASSMGGRGGQETQYF; CDR3nt: TGTGCCAGTAGTATGGGGGGAAGAGGGGGTCAAGAGACCCAGTACTTC
j_gene: TRBJ2-3; v_gene: TRBV5-4; d_gene: TRBD2; abundance: .; CDR3aa: CASNPQLAGKADTQYF; CDR3nt: TGTGCCAGCAACCCTCAACTAGCGGGGAAGGCAGATACGCAGTATTTT
j_gene: TRBJ2-7; v_gene: TRBV7-2; d_gene: .; abundance: .; CDR3aa: CASSLGLGGATPWYEQYF; CDR3nt: TGTGCCAGCAGCTTGGGTCTCGGCGGGGCGACCCCCTGGTACGAGCAGTACTTC
j_gene: TRBJ2-7; v_gene: TRBV6-1; d_gene: TRBD2; abundance: .; CDR3aa: CASPNGLAGDYEQYF; CDR3nt: TGTGCCAGCCCCAACGGACTAGCGGGGGACTACGAGCAGTACTTC
j_gene: TRBJ2-3; v_gene: TRBV7-2; d_gene: TRBD2; abundance: .; CDR3aa: CASQSGGIGSTDTQYF; CDR3nt: TGTGCCAGCCAGTCGGGAGGGATTGGGAGCACAGATACGCAGTATTTT
j_gene: TRBJ2-3; v_gene: TRBV19; d_gene: TRBD1; abundance: .; CDR3aa: CASSIQGADTQYF; CDR3nt: TGTGCCAGTAGTATCCAGGGGGCCGATACGCAGTATTTT
j_gene: TRBJ1-1; v_gene: TRBV5-1; d_gene: .; abundance: .; CDR3aa: CASSSRPGSEAFF; CDR3nt: TGCGCCAGCAGCTCCCGCCCGGGGTCTGAAGCTTTCTTT
j_gene: TRBJ2-3; v_gene: TRBV6-1; d_gene: .; abundance: once; CDR3aa: CAGQGLLGPDTQYF; CDR3nt: TGTGCCGGGCAGGGTCTCCTAGGTCCAGATACGCAGTATTTT
j_gene: TRBJ2-3; v_gene: TRBV25-1; d_gene: .; abundance: once; CDR3aa: CASSEYGGKYTDTQYF; CDR3nt: TGTGCCAGCAGTGAATATGGGGGGAAGTACACAGATACGCAGTATTTT
j_gene: TRBJ1-5; v_gene: TRBV19; d_gene: TRBD1; abundance: .; CDR3aa: CASRSRDRGRDQPQHF; CDR3nt: TGTGCCAGTAGGAGCCGGGACAGGGGGCGGGATCAGCCCCAGCATTTT
j_gene: TRBJ2-3; v_gene: TRBV15; d_gene: .; abundance: .; CDR3aa: CATSRLLGQGDTQYF; CDR3nt: TGTGCCACCAGCCGCCTTCTCGGGCAGGGCGATACGCAGTATTTT
j_gene: TRBJ2-3; v_gene: TRBV7-2; d_gene: .; abundance: .; CDR3aa: CASSSNPGVGGITDTQYF; CDR3nt: TGTGCCAGCAGCTCGAACCCCGGGGTGGGCGGCATCACAGATACGCAGTATTTT
j_gene: TRBJ2-3; v_gene: TRBV28; d_gene: .; abundance: .; CDR3aa: CATQGGIYTDTQYF; CDR3nt: TGTGCCACCCAGGGGGGGATATACACAGATACGCAGTATTTT
j_gene: TRBJ2-1; v_gene: TRBV9; d_gene: TRBD2; abundance: .; CDR3aa: CASSVASGGLYNEQFF; CDR3nt: TGTGCCAGCAGCGTGGCTAGCGGGGGCCTCTACAATGAGCAGTTCTTC
j_gene: TRBJ1-1; v_gene: TRBV10-1; d_gene: .; abundance: once; CDR3aa: CASTLQQGSEAFF; CDR3nt: TGCGCCAGCACCCTACAGCAGGGTAGTGAAGCTTTCTTT
j_gene: TRBJ1-5; v_gene: TRBV30; d_gene: TRBD1; abundance: .; CDR3aa: CAWSVLTGGQPQHF; CDR3nt: TGTGCCTGGAGTGTATTGACAGGGGGACAGCCCCAGCATTTT
j_gene: TRBJ2-5; v_gene: TRBV5-1; d_gene: TRBD2; abundance: once; CDR3aa: CASFRSGGSETQYF; CDR3nt: TGCGCCAGCTTTCGGAGCGGGGGTTCGGAGACCCAGTACTTC
j_gene: TRBJ1-5; v_gene: TRBV19; d_gene: .; abundance: once; CDR3aa: CASGPRIHNQPQHF; CDR3nt: TGTGCCAGTGGGCCCAGAATTCACAATCAGCCCCAGCATTTT
j_gene: TRBJ2-2; v_gene: TRBV7-6; d_gene: .; abundance: .; CDR3aa: CASSLGNRLNTGELFF; CDR3nt: TGTGCCAGCAGCTTAGGAAACAGGCTGAACACCGGGGAGCTGTTTTTT
j_gene: TRBJ1-6; v_gene: TRBV19; d_gene: .; abundance: few; CDR3aa: CASSTDSNSPLHF; CDR3nt: TGTGCCAGTAGTACTGACAGTAATTCACCCCTCCACTTT
j_gene: TRBJ1-5; v_gene: TRBV19; d_gene: .; abundance: .; CDR3aa: CASSISLKGPLDQPQHF; CDR3nt: TGTGCCAGTAGTATATCACTAAAGGGACCTTTGGATCAGCCCCAGCATTTT
j_gene: TRBJ2-7; v_gene: TRBV18; d_gene: .; abundance: .; CDR3aa: CASSPRDSYEQYF; CDR3nt: TGTGCCAGCTCACCTCGGGACTCCTACGAGCAGTACTTC
j_gene: TRBJ1-1; v_gene: TRBV5-1; d_gene: .; abundance: .; CDR3aa: CASSRGTGNTEAFF; CDR3nt: TGCGCCAGCAGCAGGGGGACGGGGAACACTGAAGCTTTCTTT
j_gene: TRBJ2-7; v_gene: TRBV7-9; d_gene: .; abundance: .; CDR3aa: CASLGTYEQYF; CDR3nt: TGTGCCAGCCTCGGAACCTACGAGCAGTACTTC
j_gene: TRBJ1-4; v_gene: TRBV2; d_gene: TRBD1; abundance: .; CDR3aa: CASRRRQGATNEKLFF; CDR3nt: TGTGCCAGCAGGCGTCGACAGGGGGCGACTAATGAAAAACTGTTTTTT
j_gene: TRBJ1-4; v_gene: TRBV18; d_gene: TRBD1; abundance: .; CDR3aa: CASSPGTADEKLFF; CDR3nt: TGTGCCAGCTCACCAGGGACAGCTGATGAAAAACTGTTTTTT